The present T cell receptor (beta chain) was sequenced within a study of T cell repertoires in cytomegalovirus infection. Using its own MiXCR run on the reads, TCRdb lists one record per CDR3 protein. The sample has under 200,000 distinct CDR3 sequences; about a tenth are singletons. The CDR3 extends over 15 amino acids. Per germline, CDR1 KGHSH and CDR2 LQKENI. V was trimmed by 6 bases and J by 8 bases, leaving 19 bases between them. Sequencing input: PBMCs. The sequence was collected from a human donor in good health (CMV status not recorded). Some clones in this sample may be carry-over from other donors' samples. The chain couples TRBV18 to TRBJ1-4; no reliable D call. The CDR3 nucleotides read TGTGCCAGCTCTCAAACAGTTCGCGAGCTCGAAAAACTGTTTTTT. It yields the protein CASSQTVRELEKLFF.